Shown below are 5 T cell receptor beta chains from a single sample sequenced in a study of T cells in Graves' hyperthyroidism and ophthalmopathy. From RNA transcripts, TCR beta CDR3 regions were amplified. TCR CDR3 underwent first-round RT-PCR with the HTBI primer set. TCRdb called the multiplex PCR reads again in MiXCR, with one record for every CDR3 protein. The repertoire includes fewer than 550,000 distinct CDR3 sequences, less than 25% of them detected once, and approximately 10% sits in the top ten. The sequenced material came from blood. The receptors shown here come from a woman younger than 45 with Graves' ophthalmopathy.

This clonotype was picked up a small number of times. This chain links TRBV10-3 with TRBJ1-1; maybe TRBD1 (5 bases). Trimming removed 6 bases from V and 3 bases from J, with 11 bases in between. The CDR3 extends over 13 amino acids. Per germline, CDR1 ENHRY and CDR2 SYGVKD. In DNA form, the CDR3 reads TGTGCCATCAGCAGGGTTGGGGACACTGAAGCTTTCTTT. It codes for CAISRVGDTEAFF.

At least ten counts were recorded for this clonotype. Here the CDR3 DNA reads TGCGCCAGCAGCCATAACGACGGATACAATCAGCCCCAGCATTTT. Translating it yields CASSHNDGYNQPQHF. The V gene is TRBV4-1, the J gene TRBJ1-5, with D unresolved. This CDR3 comprises 15 residues. CDR1 is MGHRA and CDR2 is YSYEKL in the germline V gene. The V gene lost 3 bases and the J gene lost 3 bases, with 12 bases spanning the gap.

This clonotype was observed a handful of times. The chain joins TRBV11-2 to TRBJ2-7, with 14 bases fitting TRBD2. Germline-derived CDR1 and CDR2 are SGHAT and FQNNGV. The CDR3 covers 16 residues. V was clipped by 4 bases and J by 4 bases; unmatched bases: 6. The CDR3 nucleotides are TGTGCCAGCAGCTCCCAAGGGACTAGCGGGAGATACGAGCAGTACTTC. It translates to CASSSQGTSGRYEQYF.

This clonotype was picked up many times. The chain combines TRBV7-2 with TRBJ2-7; TRBD2 matches at 9 bases. This CDR3 comprises 15 residues. Germline lookup yields CDR1 SGHTA and CDR2 FQGNSA. Trimming took 8 bases from V and 2 from J; bases not matched to a gene: 10. The CDR3 loop reads CASSDRGGAPYEQYF. The CDR3 DNA follows: TGTGCCAGCTCCGATCGCGGGGGGGCCCCCTACGAGCAGTACTTC.

This clonotype has only a few counts. The chain uses TRBV6-2 or TRBV6-3 and TRBJ2-7; tentative D call: TRBD1 (5 bases). Trimming pared 5 bases from V and 1 base from J, leaving 15 bases between. Germline lookup yields CDR1 MNHEY and CDR2 SVGEGT. The length of the CDR3 is 15 residues. CDR3 DNA sequence: TGTGCCAGCAGTCTCGGACAAATAAGTTCCTACGAGCAGTACTTC. The encoded protein is CASSLGQISSYEQYF.